The sequence of this T cell receptor beta chain was determined in a study of neoadjuvant nivolumab and ipilimumab in lung cancer (dated by TCRdb to about 2020). Broadly, across the study: Nivolumab was given at 3 mg/kg intravenously on days 1, 15 and 29, and the combination arm added ipilimumab 1 mg/kg on day 1 only. In the trial, nearly 45 patients with operable NSCLC were treated, of whom 23 were randomized to nivolumab monotherapy and around 20 to nivolumab plus ipilimumab. Matched pretherapy and resected tumor pairs were analyzed from seven patients, of whom four had been treated with nivolumab and three with nivolumab plus ipilimumab. The primary trial endpoint was the major pathologic response (MPR) rate in the intention-to-treat population in each study arm. TCR repertoires in pretherapy (baseline) peripheral blood were compared with TCR repertoires in tumors resected at surgery after neoadjuvant immune checkpoint blockade. The research as a whole found: Richness in tumors resected after neoadjuvant therapy showed a positive correlation with pretherapy blood TCR richness (Spearman R ≈ 0.87). From pretherapy to surgery, tumor T-cell richness and clonality increased in three of three dual-therapy tumors but in only two of four nivolumab-treated tumors. No significant correlation was found between TCR clonality and pathologic tumor regression, and only a single major-pathologic-response sample was available for the analysis of TCR clonality versus pathologic tumor regression. Resected tumors had greater TCR richness and clonality than tumor-adjacent uninvolved lung, and increases were observed in more dual-therapy-treated tumors. TCR sequencing was performed in a small number of samples.

CDR1 is given as SGHKS and CDR2 as YYEKEE, both from the germline V gene (reference sequence). Including the terminal cysteine and phenylalanine, the CDR3 comprises 16 residues. Only the CDR3 DNA is retained, 48 bases long and in frame from the first base. Trimming at the junction amounts to 0 bases on V and 4 bases on J, and the germline ends lie 16 bases apart. Libraries were made using the immunoSEQ multiplex PCR assay. Per the original workflow: Richness and clonality were used to summarize the repertoires, and clones that significantly expanded or contracted between pre- and post-therapy samples were identified. TCRdb holds this immuneACCESS table with in-frame rearrangements only. Some clones are missing; in checked studies, unresolved V genes explain under half, and the rest has no known cause. Clonal size and the V and J genes are those of that table, whereas D and trimming came from the DNA. This sample gives some 13,000 clones in total; nearly 70% of them show up just once. The ten largest clones capture 25% of the sample.

The time point label corresponds to: at surgical resection after neoadjuvant nivolumab +/- ipilimumab. Samples came from the phase 2 randomized NEOSTAR trial, which tested neoadjuvant nivolumab or nivolumab plus ipilimumab followed by surgery in operable NSCLC. With regard to this clone: Its specific antigen is unknown. No qualities accompany the bases; no much larger clone lies one base away.

This TCR derives from an adult with non-small cell lung cancer. The chain is assembled from TRBV5-5 and TRBJ1-1, with an unclear D gene assignment. Specimen: peripheral blood, collected after neoadjuvant nivolumab, alone or with ipilimumab, at or shortly before surgery. The sequenced DNA is TGTGCCAGCAGCTTGGTGGTAGGACGGGCGGCCACTGAAGCTTTCTTT. This is translated as CASSLVVGRAATEAFF.